A selection of T cell receptor beta chains follows, all from one sample in a study of PD-1 blockade in classical Hodgkin lymphoma. TCRdb's table, derived via immunoSEQ multiplex PCR, lists solely in-frame clones and lacks some. The table has 20,000 to 25,000 clones, about 89% seen once. The sequencing sample was made of CD4+ T cells from blood. The receptor set was obtained from a human donor with classical Hodgkin lymphoma. Both conserved end residues are part of each CDR3. D genes are given only for firm matches. Size is stated for part of the rows, as once, few or many counts, or as a class when the clone is expanded.

cdr3_nt: TGCAGTGCTAACCCCTTAGATGAGCAGTTCTTC
cdr3_aa: CSANPLDEQFF
v_call: TRBV20-1
j_call: TRBJ2-1
d_call: NA
clone_size: once

cdr3_nt: TGTGCCAGCATTTGGGGGGGTAACACCGGGGAGCTGTTTTTT
cdr3_aa: CASIWGGNTGELFF
v_call: TRBV2
j_call: TRBJ2-2
d_call: TRBD2
clone_size: once

cdr3_nt: TGCGCCAGCAGCTTCCAACCCCCTAGCGGGGGGATCTACGAGCAGTACTTC
cdr3_aa: CASSFQPPSGGIYEQYF
v_call: TRBV5-1
j_call: TRBJ2-7
d_call: TRBD2
clone_size: NA

cdr3_nt: TGCGCCAGCAGCCCATCTAGCGGCACAGATACGCAGTATTTT
cdr3_aa: CASSPSSGTDTQYF
v_call: TRBV5-1
j_call: TRBJ2-3
d_call: NA
clone_size: NA

cdr3_nt: TGTGCCAGCTCACCAGAGGCAGGTCACTCTGGAAACACCATATATTTT
cdr3_aa: CASSPEAGHSGNTIYF
v_call: TRBV18
j_call: TRBJ1-3
d_call: NA
clone_size: once

cdr3_nt: TGTGCCAGCAGCCAAGCCTTGGGGCTGGGAACTGAAGCTTTCTTT
cdr3_aa: CASSQALGLGTEAFF
v_call: TRBV14
j_call: TRBJ1-1
d_call: NA
clone_size: few

cdr3_nt: TGTGCCAGCAGTCCAATGGGGCAGCTCAATGAGCAGTTCTTC
cdr3_aa: CASSPMGQLNEQFF
v_call: TRBV7-3
j_call: TRBJ2-1
d_call: NA
clone_size: once

cdr3_nt: TGTGCCAGCAGCTTATCGGCTAGCGGGGTTGCCCTAGGCACCTACGAGCAGTACTTC
cdr3_aa: CASSLSASGVALGTYEQYF
v_call: TRBV13
j_call: TRBJ2-7
d_call: TRBD2
clone_size: NA

cdr3_nt: TGTGCCAGCAGCGCCGGACTAGCGGCTACAGATACGCAGTATTTT
cdr3_aa: CASSAGLAATDTQYF
v_call: TRBV5-4
j_call: TRBJ2-3
d_call: TRBD2
clone_size: NA

cdr3_nt: TGTGCCAGCAGTGCTTTTTTAGGTGTGACCTCTGGAAACACCATATATTTT
cdr3_aa: CASSAFLGVTSGNTIYF
v_call: TRBV2
j_call: TRBJ1-3
d_call: NA
clone_size: NA

cdr3_nt: TGTGCCTGGAGTATAGCAGGGCGTTATAGCAATCAGCCCCAGCATTTT
cdr3_aa: CAWSIAGRYSNQPQHF
v_call: TRBV30
j_call: TRBJ1-5
d_call: NA
clone_size: NA

cdr3_nt: TGCGCCAGCAGCCAAGATCGAAGGACCGGAGGGGGAAAACTGTTTTTT
cdr3_aa: CASSQDRRTGGGKLFF
v_call: TRBV4-3
j_call: TRBJ1-4
d_call: NA
clone_size: NA

cdr3_nt: TGTGCCTGGAGTGTACAAATGGGCAGGGGCTCCTACAATGAGCAGTTCTTC
cdr3_aa: CAWSVQMGRGSYNEQFF
v_call: TRBV30
j_call: TRBJ2-1
d_call: NA
clone_size: NA

cdr3_nt: TGTGCCAGCAGAGACGACAGAAATTCACCCCTCCACTTT
cdr3_aa: CASRDDRNSPLHF
v_call: TRBV5-4
j_call: TRBJ1-6
d_call: NA
clone_size: NA

cdr3_nt: TGTGCCAGCAGTATCTTCGGGGGGGACGCAGATACGCAGTATTTT
cdr3_aa: CASSIFGGDADTQYF
v_call: TRBV2
j_call: TRBJ2-3
d_call: TRBD2
clone_size: NA

cdr3_nt: TGCGCCAGCAGCTTGGCGGGACAGGGGTCCTACGAGCAGTACTTC
cdr3_aa: CASSLAGQGSYEQYF
v_call: TRBV5-1
j_call: TRBJ2-7
d_call: TRBD1
clone_size: NA

cdr3_nt: TGCGCCAGCAGCTTGGATCTACAGGGGAGCTCTGGAAACACCATATATTTT
cdr3_aa: CASSLDLQGSSGNTIYF
v_call: TRBV5-1
j_call: TRBJ1-3
d_call: TRBD1
clone_size: NA

cdr3_nt: TGCGCCAGCAGCTTGGCCTCGGGGGTGGGTGAAAAACTGTTTTTT
cdr3_aa: CASSLASGVGEKLFF
v_call: TRBV5-1
j_call: TRBJ1-4
d_call: NA
clone_size: NA

cdr3_nt: TGCGCCAGCAGCCCACGACTCACTAACTATGGCTACACCTTC
cdr3_aa: CASSPRLTNYGYTF
v_call: TRBV4-1
j_call: TRBJ1-2
d_call: NA
clone_size: NA

cdr3_nt: TGTGCCAGCAGCTTAGGCAGGGGATCTTACGAGCAGTACTTC
cdr3_aa: CASSLGRGSYEQYF
v_call: TRBV7-2
j_call: TRBJ2-7
d_call: NA
clone_size: NA

cdr3_nt: TGCGCCAGCAGCCAAGGCGGAGGCCAAGAGACCCAGTACTTC
cdr3_aa: CASSQGGGQETQYF
v_call: TRBV4-1
j_call: TRBJ2-5
d_call: NA
clone_size: NA

cdr3_nt: TGTGCCAGCAGTTACGGGTACAGCAATCAGCCCCAGCATTTT
cdr3_aa: CASSYGYSNQPQHF
v_call: TRBV6-6
j_call: TRBJ1-5
d_call: NA
clone_size: NA

cdr3_nt: TGTGCCAGCAGCACCAGAACAGGGGGCCATCTCTACGAGCAGTACTTC
cdr3_aa: CASSTRTGGHLYEQYF
v_call: TRBV9
j_call: TRBJ2-7
d_call: TRBD1
clone_size: NA

cdr3_nt: TGCGCCAGCAGCTTGGACGGCAGTAACTATGGCTACACCTTC
cdr3_aa: CASSLDGSNYGYTF
v_call: TRBV5-1
j_call: TRBJ1-2
d_call: NA
clone_size: NA

cdr3_nt: TGTGCCAGCAGTGAAACGCGGTCCGGGGAGCTGTTTTTT
cdr3_aa: CASSETRSGELFF
v_call: TRBV2
j_call: TRBJ2-2
d_call: NA
clone_size: once

cdr3_nt: TGCGCCAGCAGCTTTACGGTGAGCACAGATACGCAGTATTTT
cdr3_aa: CASSFTVSTDTQYF
v_call: TRBV5-1
j_call: TRBJ2-3
d_call: NA
clone_size: NA